The next 29 T cell receptor beta chains were all read from a single sample in a study of CD8+CD57+ T cells in acquired aplastic anemia. Genomic DNA acted as the template from which TCR beta VDJ combination and CDR3 sequence profiling were carried out. One entry per CDR3 protein results from TCRdb running MiXCR on the reads. The table has about 110,000 distinct CDR3 sequences, approximately 48% seen once. Material: sorted CD4+, CD8+, or CD8+CD57+ T cells (not recorded which) from PBMCs. The receptors were gathered from a human donor in good health, serving as a control.

The chain couples TRBV7-9 to TRBJ2-7, with D perhaps TRBD1 (5 bases). In germline, CDR1 is SEHNR, CDR2 FQNEAQ (reference sequence). Trimming stripped 5 bases from V and 3 bases from J, with 8 bases between. CDR3 length: 12 residues. CDR3 sequence (DNA): TGTGCCAGCAGCATAGACAGCTACGAGCAGTACGTC. This codes for CASSIDSYEQYV.

The rearrangement uses TRBV27 and TRBJ2-2; D unresolved. Trimming removed 3 bases at V and 8 bases at J, with 4 bases between. In germline, CDR1 is MNHEY, CDR2 SMNVEV (reference sequence). This CDR3 comprises 11 residues. Here the CDR3 DNA reads TGTGCCAGCAGTTTGGTGGGGGAGCTGTTTTTT. As protein: CASSLVGELFF.

V is TRBV20-1 and J is TRBJ1-1; D unresolved. V lost 0 bases and J 0 bases, leaving 11 bases between the germline ends. Germline V CDR1 and CDR2: DFQATT, SNEGSKA (reference sequence). The CDR3 totals 15 residues. The CDR3 loop is CSARDRPALNTEAFF. The CDR3 DNA follows: TGCAGTGCTAGAGATAGACCCGCCTTGAACACTGAAGCTTTCTTT.

The chain recombines TRBV3-1 with TRBJ2-1; D is perhaps TRBD2 (5 bases). This CDR3 region has 15 residues. Germline V gene data show CDR1 as LGHDT and CDR2 as YNNKEL (reference sequence). The ends were cut back, 1 base at V and 1 base at J, with 8 bases in the middle. The DNA of the CDR3 is TGTGCCAGCAGCCAAGTAAAGCGGTCCTACAATGAGCAGTTCTTC. This encodes CASSQVKRSYNEQFF.

Ten or more counts support this clonotype. The CDR3 sequence is CSARDTSGQGGGDSYGYTF. CDR3 DNA sequence: TGCAGTGCTAGAGATACCTCGGGACAGGGAGGGGGAGATAGCTATGGCTACACCTTC. V and J are TRBV20-1 and TRBJ1-2, with TRBD1 matching over 9 bases. V lost 0 bases to trimming and J lost 4 bases; unmatched junction nucleotides: 18. This CDR3 comprises 19 residues. Germline V gene lookup returns CDR1 DFQATT and CDR2 SNEGSKA (reference sequence).

This clonotype was recorded many times. This chain connects TRBV12-5 to TRBJ1-4; D is possibly TRBD1 (5 bases). Germline V gene lookup returns CDR1 LGHNT and CDR2 FRNRAP. The CDR3 covers 12 residues. Trimming pared 8 bases from V and 5 bases from J, leaving 9 bases between. CDR3 sequence: CASQGTNEKLFF. The CDR3 DNA reads TGTGCTAGTCAGGGAACAAATGAAAAACTGTTTTTT.

This clonotype was counted ten times or more. The gene calls are TRBV7-9 and TRBJ2-2; 7 bases agree with TRBD1. The V and J ends lost 2 bases and 3 bases, in that order; junction bases with no gene match: 3. CDR3 length: 15 amino acids. CDR1 and CDR2 (germline): SEHNR, FQNEAQ (reference sequence). This chain's CDR3 is CASSLRQGDTGELFF. For the CDR3, the DNA is TGTGCCAGCAGCTTACGGCAGGGGGACACCGGGGAGCTGTTTTTT.

This clonotype was recorded at least ten times. This chain uses TRBV7-2 with TRBJ1-5; no clear D gene. V was pared by 6 bases and J by 11 bases, with 17 bases between. The CDR3 runs to 13 residues. CDR1 is SGHTA, CDR2 FQGNSA, per germline. In nucleotides, the CDR3 is TGTGCCAGCAGTTACCCCCTCAATCGGGCCCAGCATTTT. It is translated as CASSYPLNRAQHF.

At least ten counts were recorded for this clonotype. The chain is built from TRBV12-3 or TRBV12-4 and TRBJ1-1, with D uncertain. The CDR3 spans 13 residues. V dropped 2 bases and J dropped 0 bases, with 4 bases sitting between them. Here the CDR3 DNA reads TGTGCCAGCAGTTTAATGGTGAACACTGAAGCTTTCTTT. Its protein product is CASSLMVNTEAFF.

This sequence joins TRBV2 and TRBJ1-1, with D tentatively TRBD1 (5 bases). This CDR3 comprises 15 residues. The germline gives CDR1 SNHLY, CDR2 FYNNEI. V lost 0 bases to trimming and J lost 1 base, with 9 bases between them. CDR3 region: CASSEARTPNTEAFF. CDR3 sequence (DNA): TGTGCCAGCAGTGAAGCGAGGACACCGAACACTGAAGCTTTCTTT.

Only a few counts were recorded for this clonotype. This is likely a read error, given that the CDR3 carries no conserved phenylalanine or tryptophan at its end. This rearrangement joins TRBV5-6 to TRBJ2-7; D not certain. CDR1 is SGHDT, CDR2 YYEEEE, per germline. The V gene lost 6 bases and the J gene lost 0 bases, with 13 bases spanning the gap. The CDR3 has 14 residues. CDR3 nucleotides: TGTGCCAGCATCCAATCTGGGGTCTCCTACGAGCAGTACCTC. It encodes CASIQSGVSYEQYL.

The chain uses TRBV19 and TRBJ2-7; TRBD2 might be the D (6 bases). Germline-derived CDR1 and CDR2 are LNHDA and SQIVND (reference sequence). This CDR3 has 14 residues. V shed 5 bases and J shed 6 bases, with 17 bases lying between them. The CDR3 nucleotides are TGTGCCAGTAGTGTTGGTGGGGGGTACAGCGAGCAGTACTTC. Translation gives CASSVGGGYSEQYF.

Concerning this clonotype itself: A much more abundant neighbour one base away suggests this may be a read error. The V gene is TRBV11-2, the J gene TRBJ2-5; 7 bases fit TRBD1. There are 15 residues in the CDR3. Germline values: CDR1 SGHAT, CDR2 FQNNGV. The CDR3 reads CASSTRDRYQETQCF. The CDR3 DNA is TGTGCCAGCAGCACCCGGGACAGATACCAAGAGACCCAGTGCTTC.

This clonotype has a handful of counts. The chain employs TRBV10-2 and TRBJ2-1; 13 bases line up with TRBD2. V dropped 6 bases and J dropped 7; count of bases not matched to a gene: 6. CDR1 is WSHSY, CDR2 SAAADI, per germline. There are 15 residues in the CDR3. The CDR3 region has the DNA TGCGCCAGCAGGGGACTAGCGGGATTGGGTAATGAGCAGTTCTTC. Translating gives CASRGLAGLGNEQFF.

A word on this clonotype: A single base separates this from a much larger clone, so it may be a read error. No conserved phenylalanine or tryptophan ends this CDR3, so it is likely a read error. CDR3 DNA sequence: TGTGCCAGCATGCTAGCGGGGCTCGGGGAGCTGTTTCTT. It encodes CASMLAGLGELFL. The chain employs TRBV12-3 or TRBV12-4 and TRBJ2-2; 9 bases line up with TRBD2. The CDR3 has 13 residues. V was pared by 7 bases and J by 7 bases, with 4 bases of the junction left unmatched.

This clonotype is medium-sized. The chain uses TRBV29-1 and TRBJ1-2, with D possibly being TRBD1 (5 bases). V was clipped by 7 bases and J by 2 bases, with 14 bases between them. CDR3 length: 13 amino acids. Germline values: CDR1 SQVTM, CDR2 ANQGSEA. The DNA for the CDR3 is TGCAGCGCTTCGATGGGACCGAACTATGGCTACACCTTC. This gives the protein CSASMGPNYGYTF.

The sample holds many counts of this clonotype. The chain joins TRBV2 to TRBJ2-3; TRBD2 matches 10 bases. V lost 8 bases to trimming and J lost 1 base; unmatched junction nucleotides: 12. Germline CDR1 is SNHLY and CDR2 is FYNNEI. The CDR3 sequence is 17 residues long. This CDR3 reads CASGNPAGGPGTDTQYF. CDR3 nucleotides: TGTGCCAGCGGTAATCCAGCGGGGGGGCCCGGCACAGATACGCAGTATTTT.

J is TRBJ2-7 and V is TRBV2; no firm D call. Germline CDR1 and CDR2: SNHLY and FYNNEI. The CDR3 has 10 residues. The V gene lost 6 bases and the J gene lost 7 bases, with 7 bases spanning the gap. The CDR3 sequence: CASRGSEQYF. In nucleotides, the CDR3 is TGTGCCAGCAGGGGGTCGGAGCAGTACTTC.

A few counts support this clonotype. The rearrangement links TRBV10-2 to TRBJ2-7, with 8 bases matching TRBD2. V gave up 7 bases and J gave up 2 bases; unmatched junction bases: 1. The germline V gene encodes CDR1 WSHSY and CDR2 SAAADI. The CDR3 is made up of 12 amino acids. The CDR3 region has the DNA TGCGCCAGCAAGCGGGGGCCCTACGAGCAGTACTTC. As protein: CASKRGPYEQYF.

This clonotype appeared many times. V is TRBV9 and J is TRBJ1-1, with a tentative D call TRBD1 (6 bases). CDR1 and CDR2 (germline): SGDLS, YYNGEE. CDR3 length equals 12 residues. V lost 4 bases and J lost 7, with 11 bases in between. CDR3 sequence (DNA): TGTGCCAGCAGCCTTGGACAGAATGAAGCTTTCTTT. Translated: CASSLGQNEAFF.

This clonotype occurred a few times. The chain uses TRBV7-9 and TRBJ2-1; D call uncertain. With 0 bases removed from V and 5 bases from J, the gap between germline ends came to 2 bases. Germline V CDR1 and CDR2: SEHNR, FQNEAQ (reference sequence). The CDR3 runs to 12 residues. CDR3 region: CASSLADNEQFF. In DNA form, the CDR3 reads TGTGCCAGCAGCTTAGCGGACAATGAGCAGTTCTTC. The full variable domain, with the rest looked up from reference TRBV7-9 and TRBJ2-1, is DTGVSQNPRHKITKRGQNVTFRCDPISEHNRLYWYRQTLGQGPEFLTYFQNEAQLEKSRLLSDRFSAERPKGSFSTLEIQRTEQGDSAMYLCASSLADNEQFFGPGTRLTVL.

V and J are TRBV10-2 and TRBJ2-3; 8 nucleotides match TRBD2. The CDR3 is made up of 15 amino acids. Losses at the gene ends were 6 bases for V and 2 bases for J; bases not matched to a gene: 7. From germline, CDR1 is WSHSY and CDR2 SAAADI. DNA of the CDR3: TGCGCCAGCAGCGGGAGGGAACAGAACACAGATACGCAGTATTTT. This translates into CASSGREQNTDTQYF.

This clonotype was picked up many times. V is TRBV11-2 and J is TRBJ2-1; weak D call: TRBD2 (5 bases). CDR3 size: 17 residues. Trimming took 0 bases from V and 0 from J, leaving 12 bases between them. Germline CDR1 and CDR2: SGHAT and FQNNGV. The CDR3 coding sequence is TGTGCCAGCAGCTTAGAGGAGGATTGGCACTCCTACAATGAGCAGTTCTTC. This translates into CASSLEEDWHSYNEQFF.

The count of this clonotype is one. The chain uses TRBV25-1 and TRBJ1-2; TRBD1 matches at 7 bases. Germline V gene data show CDR1 as MGHDK and CDR2 as SYGVNS. The CDR3 contains 15 residues. With V trimmed by 5 bases and J by 3 bases, 9 bases remained unmatched. Here the CDR3 DNA reads TGTGCCAGCAGTCCGAGGATGACAGGGCACTATGGCTACACCTTC. Its protein is CASSPRMTGHYGYTF.

The chain uses TRBV20-1 and TRBJ2-7; tentative D call: TRBD2 (6 bases). Germline CDR1 reads DFQATT; CDR2 reads SNEGSKA (reference sequence). Between the trimmed V and J ends, which lost 2 bases and 3 bases, there was a span of 11 bases. The CDR3 length is 13 residues. This CDR3 is CSARPLTSYEQYF. CDR3 coding DNA: TGCAGTGCTAGACCGTTGACTAGCTACGAGCAGTACTTC.

In this sample, this clonotype turned up many times. The genes are TRBV5-6 and TRBJ2-7, with a possible D match to TRBD2 (7 bases). With 4 bases removed from V and 3 bases from J, the gap between germline ends came to 14 bases. Per germline, CDR1 SGHDT and CDR2 YYEEEE. The CDR3 spans 14 residues. The CDR3: CASSHGEGVYEQYF. The CDR3 nucleotides read TGTGCCAGCAGCCATGGGGAGGGGGTCTACGAGCAGTACTTC.

The chain recombines TRBV10-3 with TRBJ2-7; 10 bases match TRBD1. The CDR3 totals 14 residues. Per germline, CDR1 ENHRY and CDR2 SYGVKD. V gave up 3 bases and J gave up 4 bases; unmatched junction bases: 3. CDR3 bases: TGTGCCATCAGTGATCAGGACAGGGGGTACGAGCAGTACTTC. Protein: CAISDQDRGYEQYF.

The rearrangement joins TRBV29-1 to TRBJ1-1; TRBD1 is a possible D gene (5 bases). The CDR3 spans 12 residues. Germline-derived CDR1 and CDR2 are SQVTM and ANQGSEA. The ends were cut back, 3 bases at V and 3 bases at J, with 8 bases in the middle. The CDR3 here is CSVERGDTEAFF. CDR3 nucleotides: TGCAGCGTTGAGCGGGGGGACACTGAAGCTTTCTTT.

V gene TRBV7-8 combines with J gene TRBJ1-1; no reliable D call. The CDR3 consists of 13 residues. Trimming pared 3 bases from V and 1 base from J, leaving 6 bases between. Germline V CDR1 and CDR2: SGHVS, FQNEAQ. CDR3 loop: CASSLAENTEAFF. CDR3 sequence (DNA): TGTGCCAGCAGCTTGGCAGAGAACACTGAAGCTTTCTTT.